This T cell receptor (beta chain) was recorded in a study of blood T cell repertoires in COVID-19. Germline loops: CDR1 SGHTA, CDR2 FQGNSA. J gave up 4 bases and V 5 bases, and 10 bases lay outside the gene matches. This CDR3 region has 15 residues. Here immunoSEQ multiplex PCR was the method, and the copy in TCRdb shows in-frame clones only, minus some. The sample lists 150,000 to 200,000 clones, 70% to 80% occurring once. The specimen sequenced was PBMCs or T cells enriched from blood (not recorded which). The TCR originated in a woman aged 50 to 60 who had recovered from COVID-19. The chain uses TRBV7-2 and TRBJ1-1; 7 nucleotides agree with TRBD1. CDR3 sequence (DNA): TGTGCCAGCAGCGACTCCCCGGGACAGCTCACTGAAGCTTTCTTT. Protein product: CASSDSPGQLTEAFF.